This T cell receptor beta chain was sequenced in a study of T cell responses to AZD1222 COVID-19 vaccine. Study at large: Pooled together were second doses at about 4 or about 12 weeks. Study-wide results and caveats: Repertoire sampling happened only post peak T cell response.

A remark on this clone: The antigen is undetermined.

Deletions cut 3 bases from V and 4 bases from J, with 2 bases between. Germline assignment: CDR1 LNHDA and CDR2 SQIVND (reference sequence). This CDR3 has 11 residues. Only in-frame clones appear in the TCRdb table, and some are missing; sequencing was by immunoSEQ multiplex PCR. The data hold 140,000 or so clones, with under 95% observed a single time. The sequencing here drew on peripheral blood, taken on day 0 of AZD1222 vaccination. The origin of this receptor is an adult in good health. This rearrangement joins TRBV19 to TRBJ2-3; D gene uncertain. CDR3 residues: CASSIADTQYF. DNA of the CDR3: TGTGCCAGTAGTATTGCAGATACGCAGTATTTT.